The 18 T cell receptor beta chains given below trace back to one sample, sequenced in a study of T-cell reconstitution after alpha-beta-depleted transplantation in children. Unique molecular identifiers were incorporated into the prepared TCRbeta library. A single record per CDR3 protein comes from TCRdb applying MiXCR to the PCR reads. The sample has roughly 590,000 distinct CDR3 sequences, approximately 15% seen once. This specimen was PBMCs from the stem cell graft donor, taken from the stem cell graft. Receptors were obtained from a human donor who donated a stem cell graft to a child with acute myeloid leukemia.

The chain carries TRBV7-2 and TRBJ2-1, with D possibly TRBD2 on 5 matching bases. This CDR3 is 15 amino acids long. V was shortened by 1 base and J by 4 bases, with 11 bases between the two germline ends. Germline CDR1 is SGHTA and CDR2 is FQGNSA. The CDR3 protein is CASSLGLYLYNEQFF. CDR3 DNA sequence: TGTGCCAGCAGCTTAGGACTATACCTATACAATGAGCAGTTCTTC.

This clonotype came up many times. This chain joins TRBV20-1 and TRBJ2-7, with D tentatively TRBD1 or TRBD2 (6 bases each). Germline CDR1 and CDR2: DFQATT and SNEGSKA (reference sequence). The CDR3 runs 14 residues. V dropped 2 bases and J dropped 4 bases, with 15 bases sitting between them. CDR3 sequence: CSARPRDIQYEQYF. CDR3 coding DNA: TGCAGTGCTAGACCGCGGGACATACAATACGAGCAGTACTTC.

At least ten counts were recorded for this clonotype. The CDR3 coding sequence is TGCAGTGCTAGATCCGGGACAGGGGGCGCAGATACGCAGTATTTT. Residues: CSARSGTGGADTQYF. The chain recombines TRBV20-1 with TRBJ2-3, with 12 bases fitting TRBD1. Germline CDR1 reads DFQATT; CDR2 reads SNEGSKA (reference sequence). Trimming removed 2 bases from V and 4 bases from J; junction bases left unmatched: 4. This CDR3 spans 15 amino acids.

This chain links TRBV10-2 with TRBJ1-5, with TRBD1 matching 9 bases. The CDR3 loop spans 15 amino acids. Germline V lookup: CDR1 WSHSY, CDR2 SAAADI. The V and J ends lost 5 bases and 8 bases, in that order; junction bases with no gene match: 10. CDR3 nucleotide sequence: TGCGCCAGCAGTCAAACGGGACAGGGTTGGGAGCCCCAGCATTTT. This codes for CASSQTGQGWEPQHF.

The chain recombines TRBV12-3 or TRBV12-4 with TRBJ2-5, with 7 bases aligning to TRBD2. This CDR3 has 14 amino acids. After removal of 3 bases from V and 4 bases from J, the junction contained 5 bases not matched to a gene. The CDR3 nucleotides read TGTGCCAGCAGTTTCGGGGGAGGGATAGAGACCCAGTACTTC. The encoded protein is CASSFGGGIETQYF.

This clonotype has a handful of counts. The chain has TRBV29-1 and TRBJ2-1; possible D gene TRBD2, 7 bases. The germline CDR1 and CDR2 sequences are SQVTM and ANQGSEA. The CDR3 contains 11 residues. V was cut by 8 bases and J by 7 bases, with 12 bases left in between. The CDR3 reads CSQGGGNEQFF. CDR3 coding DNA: TGCAGCCAGGGAGGGGGTAATGAGCAGTTCTTC.

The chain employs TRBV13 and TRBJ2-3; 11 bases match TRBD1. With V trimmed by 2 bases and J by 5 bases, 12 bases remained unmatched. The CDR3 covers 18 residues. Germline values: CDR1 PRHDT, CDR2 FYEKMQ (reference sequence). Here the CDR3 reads CASSLYRQDRGLLDTQYF. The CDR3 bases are TGTGCCAGCAGCTTATACCGGCAGGACAGGGGGCTGTTAGATACGCAGTATTTT.

CDR3 nucleotide sequence: TGCGCCAGCAGCCAGGAGGGGGGATTCTACAATGAGCAGTTCTTC. It specifies CASSQEGGFYNEQFF. The chain has TRBV4-1 and TRBJ2-1, with D possibly called TRBD1 or TRBD2 (6 bases each). V gave up 3 bases and J gave up 3 bases, with 12 bases separating them. Per germline, CDR1 MGHRA and CDR2 YSYEKL. The CDR3 covers 15 residues.

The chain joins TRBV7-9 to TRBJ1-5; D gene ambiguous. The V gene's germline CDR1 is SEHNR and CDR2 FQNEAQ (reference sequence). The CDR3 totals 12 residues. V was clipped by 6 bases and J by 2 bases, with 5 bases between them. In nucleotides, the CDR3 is TGTGCCAGCAGGATCGGCAATCAGCCCCAGCATTTT. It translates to CASRIGNQPQHF. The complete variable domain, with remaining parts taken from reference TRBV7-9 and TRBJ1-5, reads DTGVSQNPRHKITKRGQNVTFRCDPISEHNRLYWYRQTLGQGPEFLTYFQNEAQLEKSRLLSDRFSAERPKGSFSTLEIQRTEQGDSAMYLCASRIGNQPQHFGDGTRLSIL.

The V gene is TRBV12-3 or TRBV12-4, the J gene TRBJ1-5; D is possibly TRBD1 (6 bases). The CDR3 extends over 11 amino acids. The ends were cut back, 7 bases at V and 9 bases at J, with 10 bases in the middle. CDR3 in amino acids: CASMLGGPQHF. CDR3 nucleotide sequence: TGTGCCAGCATGTTAGGGGGGCCCCAGCATTTT.

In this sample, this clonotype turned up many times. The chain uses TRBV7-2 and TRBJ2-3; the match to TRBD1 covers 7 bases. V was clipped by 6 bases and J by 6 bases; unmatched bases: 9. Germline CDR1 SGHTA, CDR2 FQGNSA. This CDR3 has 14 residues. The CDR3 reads CASRLGGGSDTQYF. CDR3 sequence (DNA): TGTGCCAGCAGGCTAGGGGGCGGGTCGGATACGCAGTATTTT.

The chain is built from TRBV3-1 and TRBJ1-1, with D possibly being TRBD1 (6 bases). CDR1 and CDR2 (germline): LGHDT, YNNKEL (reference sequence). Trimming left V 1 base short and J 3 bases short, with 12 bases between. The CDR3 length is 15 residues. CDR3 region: CASSQGPGADTEAFF. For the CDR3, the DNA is TGTGCCAGCAGCCAAGGTCCGGGGGCGGACACTGAAGCTTTCTTT.

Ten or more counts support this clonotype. The CDR3 DNA follows: TGTGCCAGCAGCTTAGTAGGATCTAGCACGAATGAGCAGTTCTTC. Protein product: CASSLVGSSTNEQFF. V usage is TRBV7-2 and J usage is TRBJ2-1; maybe TRBD2 (5 bases). The germline V and J ends were trimmed by 1 base and 7 bases, with 14 bases remaining between them. CDR3 size: 15 residues. Looked up from germline, CDR1 is SGHTA and CDR2 is FQGNSA.

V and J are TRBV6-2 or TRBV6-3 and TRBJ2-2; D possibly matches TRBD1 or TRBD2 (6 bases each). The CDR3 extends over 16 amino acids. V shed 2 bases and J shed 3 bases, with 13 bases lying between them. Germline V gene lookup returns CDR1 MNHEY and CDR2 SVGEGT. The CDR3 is CASSYRRGLHTGELFF. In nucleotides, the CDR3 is TGTGCCAGCAGTTACAGGAGGGGGTTGCACACCGGGGAGCTGTTTTTT.

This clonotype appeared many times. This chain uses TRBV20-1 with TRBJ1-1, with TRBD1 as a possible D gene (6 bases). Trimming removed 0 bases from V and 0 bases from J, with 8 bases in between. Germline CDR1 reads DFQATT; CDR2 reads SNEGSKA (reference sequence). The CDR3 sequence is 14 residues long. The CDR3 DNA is TGCAGTGCTAGAGAAGGGGGGATGAACACTGAAGCTTTCTTT. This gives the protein CSAREGGMNTEAFF.

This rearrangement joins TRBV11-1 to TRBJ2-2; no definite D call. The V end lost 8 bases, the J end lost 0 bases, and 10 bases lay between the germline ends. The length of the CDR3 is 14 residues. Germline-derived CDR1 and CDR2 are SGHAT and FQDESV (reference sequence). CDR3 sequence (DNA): TGTGCCAGCCTCAGTGTACCGAACACCGGGGAGCTGTTTTTT. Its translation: CASLSVPNTGELFF.

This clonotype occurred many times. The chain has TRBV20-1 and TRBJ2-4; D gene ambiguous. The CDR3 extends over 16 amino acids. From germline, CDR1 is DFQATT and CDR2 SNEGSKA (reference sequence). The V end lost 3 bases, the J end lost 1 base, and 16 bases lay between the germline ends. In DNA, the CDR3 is TGCAGTGCTAGCCTCCGGGCTGAAAAGGCCAAAAACATTCAGTACTTC. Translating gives CSASLRAEKAKNIQYF.

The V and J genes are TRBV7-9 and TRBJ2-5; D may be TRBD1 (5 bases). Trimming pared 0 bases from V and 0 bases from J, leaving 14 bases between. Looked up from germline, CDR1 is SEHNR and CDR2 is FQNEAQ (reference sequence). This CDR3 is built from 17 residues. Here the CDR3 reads CASSLAARAEYQETQYF. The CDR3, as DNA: TGTGCCAGCAGCTTAGCGGCCAGGGCAGAGTACCAAGAGACCCAGTACTTC. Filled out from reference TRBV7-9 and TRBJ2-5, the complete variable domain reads DTGVSQNPRHKITKRGQNVTFRCDPISEHNRLYWYRQTLGQGPEFLTYFQNEAQLEKSRLLSDRFSAERPKGSFSTLEIQRTEQGDSAMYLCASSLAARAEYQETQYFGPGTRLLVL.